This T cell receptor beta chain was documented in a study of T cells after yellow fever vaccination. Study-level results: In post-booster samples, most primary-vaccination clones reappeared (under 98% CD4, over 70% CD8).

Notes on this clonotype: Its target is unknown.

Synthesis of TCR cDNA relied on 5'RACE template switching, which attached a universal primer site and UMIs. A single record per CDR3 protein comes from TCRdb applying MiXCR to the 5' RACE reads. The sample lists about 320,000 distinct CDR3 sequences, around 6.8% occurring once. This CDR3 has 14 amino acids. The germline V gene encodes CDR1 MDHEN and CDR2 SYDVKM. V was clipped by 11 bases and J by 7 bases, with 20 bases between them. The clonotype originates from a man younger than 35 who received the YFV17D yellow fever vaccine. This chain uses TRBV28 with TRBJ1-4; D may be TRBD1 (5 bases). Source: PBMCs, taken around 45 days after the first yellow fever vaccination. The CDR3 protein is CAVGLFRGPEKLFF. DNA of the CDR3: TGTGCCGTCGGCCTATTTAGGGGACCTGAAAAACTGTTTTTT.